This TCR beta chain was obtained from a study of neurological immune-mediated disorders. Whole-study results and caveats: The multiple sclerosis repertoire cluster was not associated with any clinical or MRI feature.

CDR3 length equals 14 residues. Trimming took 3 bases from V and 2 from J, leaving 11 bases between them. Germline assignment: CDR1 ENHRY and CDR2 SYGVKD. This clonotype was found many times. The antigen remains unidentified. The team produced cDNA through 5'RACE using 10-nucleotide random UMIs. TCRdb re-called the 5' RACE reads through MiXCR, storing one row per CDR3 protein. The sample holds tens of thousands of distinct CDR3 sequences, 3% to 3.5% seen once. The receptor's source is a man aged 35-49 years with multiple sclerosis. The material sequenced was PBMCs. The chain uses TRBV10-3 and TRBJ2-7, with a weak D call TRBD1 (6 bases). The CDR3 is CAISDPTGTYEQYF. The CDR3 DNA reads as TGTGCCATCAGTGACCCTACAGGGACCTACGAGCAGTACTTC.